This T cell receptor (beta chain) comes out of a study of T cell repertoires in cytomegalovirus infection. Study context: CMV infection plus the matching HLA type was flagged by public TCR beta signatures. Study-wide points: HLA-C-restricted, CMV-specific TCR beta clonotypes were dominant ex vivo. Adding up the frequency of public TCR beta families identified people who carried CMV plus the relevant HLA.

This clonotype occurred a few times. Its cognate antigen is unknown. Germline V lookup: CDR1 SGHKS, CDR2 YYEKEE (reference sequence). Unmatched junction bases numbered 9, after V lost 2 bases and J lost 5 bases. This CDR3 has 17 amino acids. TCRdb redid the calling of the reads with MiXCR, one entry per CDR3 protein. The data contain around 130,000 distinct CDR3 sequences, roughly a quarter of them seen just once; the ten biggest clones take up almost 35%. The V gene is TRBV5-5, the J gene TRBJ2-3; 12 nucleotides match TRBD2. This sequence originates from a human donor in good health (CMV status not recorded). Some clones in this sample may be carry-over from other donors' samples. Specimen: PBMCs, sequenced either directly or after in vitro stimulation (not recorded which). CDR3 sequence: CASSFRATSGRIDTQYF. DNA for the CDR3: TGTGCCAGCAGCTTTCGCGCGACTAGCGGGAGAATAGATACGCAGTATTTT.